Sequencing of this T cell receptor beta chain was carried out in a study of low-dose radiotherapy and immunotherapy resistance in tumors. With TRAV- and TRBV-specific primers, first-strand cDNA was made, covering the alpha and beta chains. Using a constant-region primer together with a V-primer adapter, TCRs were subjected to around 22 PCR cycles of amplification. MiXCR was run by TCRdb on the reads, yielding one entry per CDR3 protein. Among roughly 56,000 distinct CDR3 sequences, around a quarter were seen once, and the ten largest hold 6.7%. This clonotype was found many times. Noted time point: after trial treatment. Treatment defined: LDRT plus nivolumab, ipilimumab, low-dose cyclophosphamide and aspirin (RACIN trial). With 5 bases removed from V and 6 bases from J, the gap between germline ends came to 8 bases. The CDR3 length is 12 residues. Germline V lookup: CDR1 MNHEY, CDR2 SVGEGT.

The clonotype comes from a male donor with prostate cancer. V and J are TRBV6-2 or TRBV6-3 and TRBJ2-1; no definite D call. Sequenced here: PBMCs, sampled after low-dose radiotherapy plus immunotherapy. CDR3 region: CASSGVGNEQFF. The CDR3 nucleotides are TGTGCCAGCAGTGGAGTCGGCAATGAGCAGTTCTTC.